The source of this T cell receptor (beta chain) is a study of low-dose radiotherapy and immunotherapy resistance in tumors. Whole-study context: Individuals in Cohort 2 had 1 Gy per fraction every two weeks, adding up to 13 Gy over 26 weeks. One day before radiation and immunotherapy, intravenous cyclophosphamide 200 mg/m2 was administered, with this repeated every two weeks.

The CDR3 totals 12 residues. In germline, CDR1 is SNHLY, CDR2 FYNNEI. The V end was cut by 1 base, the J end by 6 bases, with 5 bases between. Time point indicated: before trial treatment. The treatment that donors received included nivolumab, ipilimumab, aspirin, low-dose cyclophosphamide and low-dose radiotherapy. With TRAV- and TRBV-specific primers, first-strand cDNA was made, covering the alpha and beta chains. A roughly 20-cycle PCR with a constant-region primer and V-primer adapter amplified TCRs. Amplification of the isolated mRNA used in vitro transcription. TCRdb reanalysed the reads using MiXCR and keeps one entry per CDR3 protein. The table lists tens of thousands of distinct CDR3 sequences, over 15% of them singletons. This clonotype appeared many times.

The gene calls are TRBV2 and TRBJ2-3; the D is unclear. The sample consisted of PBMCs, taken before treatment. This sequence originates from a male donor with prostate cancer. CDR3 sequence: CASSEGVDTQYF. CDR3 DNA sequence: TGTGCCAGCAGTGAAGGTGTGGATACGCAGTATTTT. Combining the CDR3 with reference TRBV2 and TRBJ2-3 gives the whole variable domain EPEVTQTPSHQVTQMGQEVILRCVPISNHLYFYWYRQILGQKVEFLVSFYNNEISEKSEIFDDQFSVERPDGSNFTLKIRSTKLEDSAMYFCASSEGVDTQYFGPGTRLTVL.